The 10 T cell receptor beta chains below come from one sample, sequenced in a study of spatial heterogeneity in lung cancer. TCRdb ran MiXCR on the 5' RACE reads and lists one entry per CDR3 protein. Here the sample spans 3,000 to 4,500 distinct CDR3 sequences, about a quarter being singletons. Sample time point: sample taken at primary tumor resection. Unsorted whole RNA of tumor, nontumor lung or frozen PBMC was sequenced. The sequences come from normal lung tissue next to the tumor, collected at surgery. The receptors come from a male donor with early-stage non-small cell lung cancer.

The sample holds one count of this clonotype. This chain uses TRBV30 with TRBJ2-7; D might be TRBD2 (5 bases). With 2 bases removed from V and 2 bases from J, the gap between germline ends came to 7 bases. This CDR3 has 12 residues. Germline V gene data show CDR1 as GTSNPN and CDR2 as SVGIG (reference sequence). Written as DNA, the CDR3 is TGTGCCTGGAGTATCGGGACCTACGAGCAGTACTTC. Its protein product is CAWSIGTYEQYF. The full variable domain, completed using reference TRBV30 and TRBJ2-7, is SQTIHQWPATLVQPVGSPLSLECTVEGTSNPNLYWYRQAAGRGLQLLFYSVGIGQISSEVPQNLSASRPQDRQFILSSKKLLLSDSGFYLCAWSIGTYEQYFGPGTRLTVT.

In its sample, this clonotype is medium-sized. The chain has TRBV20-1 and TRBJ2-7; D may be TRBD1 (5 bases). The CDR3 has 17 amino acids. V lost 0 bases, J lost 2 bases, and 20 bases lay in between. CDR1 and CDR2 from the germline V gene are DFQATT and SNEGSKA (reference sequence). Here the CDR3 reads CSARDRIRKGPTYEQYF. CDR3 coding DNA: TGCAGTGCTAGAGATAGAATCCGGAAGGGGCCAACCTACGAGCAGTACTTC.

This clonotype was detected ten times or more. The rearrangement links TRBV4-2 to TRBJ2-1, with 8 nucleotides matching TRBD2. V shed 0 bases and J 0 bases; nucleotides not matched to a gene: 16. Per germline, CDR1 LGHNA and CDR2 YNFKEQ. This CDR3 has 21 amino acids. CDR3 protein: CASSQDRGGRPSASSYNEQFF. CDR3 coding DNA: TGTGCCAGCAGCCAAGATCGGGGCGGGAGGCCTTCCGCTAGCTCCTACAATGAGCAGTTCTTC.

This chain links TRBV28 with TRBJ2-2; no firm D call. Trimming pared 2 bases from V and 6 bases from J, leaving 1 base between. The length of the CDR3 is 11 residues. CDR1 and CDR2 (germline): MDHEN, SYDVKM. The CDR3 coding sequence is TGTGCCAGCAGTTTACCCGGGGAGCTGTTTTTT. Encoded protein: CASSLPGELFF.

The genes are TRBV3-1 and TRBJ1-2; D is uncertain. V lost 0 bases and J 5 bases, leaving 4 bases between the germline ends. Looked up from germline, CDR1 is LGHDT and CDR2 is YNNKEL (reference sequence). The length of the CDR3 is 12 residues. CDR3 sequence (DNA): TGTGCCAGCAGCCAAGAAACTTATGGCTACACCTTC. This sequence encodes CASSQETYGYTF. Full variable domain (remainder filled in from reference TRBV3-1 and TRBJ1-2): DTAVSQTPKYLVTQMGNDKSIKCEQNLGHDTMYWYKQDSKKFLKIMFSYNNKELIINETVPNRFSPKSPDKAHLNLHINSLELGDSAVYFCASSQETYGYTFGSGTRLTVV.

The chain employs TRBV20-1 and TRBJ2-1; D remains ambiguous. Deletions cut 6 bases from V and 3 bases from J, with 9 bases between. The CDR3 contains 12 residues. Germline CDR1 and CDR2: DFQATT and SNEGSKA (reference sequence). The CDR3 spells CSASLLYNEQFF. CDR3 bases: TGCAGTGCCTCTCTTCTCTACAATGAGCAGTTCTTC.

In this sample, this clonotype turned up many times. J is TRBJ2-3 and V is TRBV23-1; perhaps D is TRBD1 or TRBD2 (5 bases each). TRBV23-1 falls under the ORF class, with uncertain function. V was shortened by 0 bases and J by 6 bases, with 16 bases between the two germline ends. The CDR3 covers 16 residues. In nucleotides, the CDR3 is TGCGCCAGCAGTCAATCCTCAGGAGGTGGGGCCGATACGCAGTATTTT. Translating it yields CASSQSSGGGADTQYF.

In its sample, this clonotype was seen many times. This may be a read error: a much more frequent sequence differs by one nucleotide. The chain couples TRBV2 to TRBJ1-2; no reliable D call. Germline CDR1 SNHLY, CDR2 FYNNEI. This CDR3 is built from 12 residues. CDR3 amino acids: CVSSGPNYGYTF. The CDR3, as DNA: TGTGTCAGCTCCGGTCCTAACTATGGCTACACCTTC.

This clonotype was seen ten or more times. The CDR3, as DNA: TGTGCCAGCAGCTTAGTTAGGGGTTTGCAGGGAGCAGATACGCAGTATTTT. Translated: CASSLVRGLQGADTQYF. The V call is TRBV7-8, the J call TRBJ2-3, with D perhaps TRBD1 or TRBD2 (5 bases each). Germline V gene lookup returns CDR1 SGHVS and CDR2 FQNEAQ. The CDR3 contains 17 residues. V was trimmed by 1 base and J by 4 bases, leaving 18 bases between them.

By sample fraction, this clonotype is medium-sized. The chain has TRBV9 and TRBJ2-1; D may be TRBD2 (6 bases). Germline V gives CDR1 SGDLS, CDR2 YYNGEE. V gave up 4 bases and J gave up 5 bases, with 13 bases separating them. This CDR3 region has 14 residues. This CDR3 is CASSKGTFNNEQFF. The DNA for the CDR3 is TGTGCCAGCAGCAAAGGGACTTTTAACAATGAGCAGTTCTTC.